This TCR beta chain was profiled in a study of Ad26.COV2.S vaccination and SARS-CoV-2 variants. Across the whole study: By the intramuscular route, Ad26.COV2.S was given once, or twice 56 days apart. Regarding the study as a whole: Substantial breadth in spike-specific CD8+ and CD4+ T cell responses was reportedly seen after vaccination.

To note about this clone: The antigen is not known.

The CDR3 length is 18 residues. V shed 2 bases and J shed 5 bases, with 22 bases lying between them. Germline CDR1 MNHEY, CDR2 SVGEGT. Treatment given: 19 received Ad26.COV2.S at low or high dose, single or two shots; about five received placebo; per-sample allocation not given. Sampling was done on day 63 after the first vaccine or placebo injection. Profiling relied on immunoSEQ multiplex PCR, and the TCRdb table lists in-frame clones only, not all of them. There are roughly 350,000 clones in the sample; 65% to 90% occur only once, and approximately 12% lies in the top ten. The starting material was peripheral blood, obtained in a trial of Ad26.COV2.S vaccine versus placebo. The TCR sequence derives from a person aged 18-65 years who received the Ad26.COV2.S COVID-19 vaccine or a placebo. V gene TRBV6-2 or TRBV6-3 combines with J gene TRBJ1-5; D remains unclear. As DNA, the CDR3 is TGTGCCAGCAGTTACCCACTGTCCCCGGGCAGTACTTATCAGCCCCAGCATTTT. Its translation: CASSYPLSPGSTYQPQHF.